Sequencing of this TCR beta chain was carried out in a study of siplizumab effects on memory and regulatory T cells (dated by TCRdb to between 2017 and 2020). Context from the whole study: The study examined how the anti-CD2 antibody siplizumab affects alloreactive T-cell subsets in allogeneic mixed lymphocyte reactions built from human PBMCs. Summary of the overall study and its limitations: Because sequences at frequencies below about 10^-5 were poorly captured, only a minor fraction of alloreactive clones could be mapped back to unstimulated subsets. About 80-97% of proliferating CD4+ or CD8+ clones could not be given a naive or memory phenotype. Unstimulated naive T cells appeared more diverse than memory T cells, and naive cells seemed to contribute substantially to the alloresponse. Whether proliferating Tregs from siplizumab cultures actually had suppressive function was not functionally confirmed. Siplizumab significantly reduced the cumulative frequency of alloreactive sequences traceable to unstimulated CD4+ memory T cells. Among mappable alloreactive CD4+ clones, the Treg-derived fraction averaged approximately 63% with siplizumab versus around 25% in control reactions.

Turning to this clone: The clone's antigen remains unknown. There are no base qualities to consult, and no much larger clone falls within one base.

Libraries were made using the immunoSEQ multiplex PCR assay. Roughly 10^5 TCR templates per sample were assayed on the deep sequencing platform. Genomic DNA extracted from sorted T cells was used for TCRbeta CDR3 sequencing. As for the original processing: The R programming language was used for the clonal analysis of the TCRbeta CDR3 data. Unstimulated samples were compared with post-reaction CFSE-low samples to define alloreactive CD4+ and CD8+ clones. Alloreactive CD4+ clones were assigned to regulatory or non-regulatory origin by matching sequences to sorted unstimulated Treg and non-Treg repertoires. TCRdb's version of the immuneACCESS table is confined to in-frame rearrangements and falls short of the full clone set. An unresolved V gene accounts for under half of the shortfall where checked; the remainder is of unknown origin. From that table come the V and J calls and clone size; the DNA was used to work out D and trimming. The sample records about 82,000 clones, roughly 90% of which are singletons. The ten largest clones represent 1.5% of the sample.

V is cut back by 6 bases and J by 1 base, with 7 bases in the junction unmatched. CDR1 LNHDA and CDR2 SQIVND were looked up in the germline V gene (reference sequence). The CDR3 holds 15 amino acids from the cysteine to the phenylalanine. Only CDR3 DNA is held: 45 bases, read in frame from base 1. TCRbeta CDR3 sequencing was performed on sorted unstimulated T cells and on proliferating T cells recovered from mixed lymphocyte reactions. Fresh whole blood from approximately ten HLA-typed healthy donors was used to isolate PBMCs. Unstimulated CD4+ regulatory T cells were FACS-sorted to map the origin of alloreactive clones.

This TCR was sampled from a human donor in good health. Sequencing was carried out using Tregs sorted from blood. The V gene is TRBV19 and the J gene is TRBJ1-2; TRBD1 lines up with 8 middle nucleotides. In nucleotide form, the sequence is TGTGCCAGTAGAACACAGGGGGGAATTAACTATGGCTACACCTTC. Protein translation: CASRTQGGINYGYTF. This CDR3, with the reference TRBV19 and TRBJ1-2 proteins standing in past its ends, gives the full variable domain DGGITQSPKYLFRKEGQNVTLSCEQNLNHDAMYWYRQDPGQGLRLIYYSQIVNDFQKGDIAEGYSVSREKKESFPLTVTSAQKNPTAFYLCASRTQGGINYGYTFGSGTRLTVV.